The 9 T cell receptor beta chains below all came from one sample that was sequenced in a study of identical twins. TCRdb analysed the 5' RACE reads with MiXCR anew, one entry per CDR3 protein. The table records some 760,000 distinct CDR3 sequences, roughly 18% of them present only once. This same sample was also taken into another study, of T cells expressing NK-cell markers.

Material: PBMCs. These receptors originate from a woman aged 18 to 35 in good health.

This sequence joins TRBV6-2 or TRBV6-3 and TRBJ2-1, with D possibly TRBD2 on 5 matching bases. The CDR3 runs to 20 residues. CDR1 is MNHEY, CDR2 SVGEGT, per germline. The V gene lost 6 bases and the J gene lost 0 bases, with 27 bases spanning the gap. CDR3 sequence (DNA): TGTGCCAGCAGAAGCTGGAGCGGCACCCCGAAGATCTTCTCCTACAATGAGCAGTTCTTC. Its translation is CASRSWSGTPKIFSYNEQFF.

V is TRBV18 and J is TRBJ2-5, with D perhaps matching TRBD2 (6 bases). Germline V lookup: CDR1 KGHSH, CDR2 LQKENI. V lost 5 bases and J lost 0, with 10 bases in between. The CDR3 runs to 14 residues. Here the CDR3 DNA reads TGTGCCAGCTCAACGGGACTGAACCAAGAGACCCAGTACTTC. This sequence encodes CASSTGLNQETQYF.

The rearrangement links TRBV3-1 to TRBJ2-2, with D unclear. Between the trimmed V and J ends, which lost 4 bases and 5 bases, there was a span of 11 bases. Germline CDR1 reads LGHDT; CDR2 reads YNNKEL (reference sequence). This CDR3 is built from 14 residues. CDR3 bases: TGTGCCAGCAGCCTAAGGCTTACAACCGGGGAGCTGTTTTTT. As protein: CASSLRLTTGELFF.

This chain joins TRBV15 and TRBJ2-7; D might be TRBD2 (5 bases). CDR1 and CDR2 from the germline V gene are LNHNV and YYDKDF (reference sequence). Trimming left V 0 bases short and J 7 bases short, with 13 bases between. The CDR3 runs 14 residues. The CDR3 DNA sequence: TGTGCCACCAGCAGAGATCCCAGCGGAAGGGAGCAGTACTTC. Its protein is CATSRDPSGREQYF.

This clonotype has more than one count but fewer than ten. The V and J genes are TRBV18 and TRBJ2-4, with 10 bases aligning to TRBD2. Looked up from germline, CDR1 is KGHSH and CDR2 is LQKENI. V lost 3 bases, J lost 8 bases, and 13 bases stayed unmatched. This CDR3 comprises 17 residues. Here the CDR3 reads CASSPSSGRATLDIQYF. The DNA for the CDR3 is TGTGCCAGCTCACCCTCGAGCGGGAGGGCCACCTTGGACATTCAGTACTTC.

The count of this clonotype is one. The V and J genes are TRBV3-1 and TRBJ2-3, with D unresolved. The germline V gene encodes CDR1 LGHDT and CDR2 YNNKEL (reference sequence). Trimming removed 0 bases from V and 8 bases from J, with 12 bases in between. The CDR3 is made up of 14 amino acids. The CDR3, as DNA: TGTGCCAGCAGCCAAGAAGGCGAGCTGGGTACGCAGTATTTT. Translating gives CASSQEGELGTQYF.

This clonotype was detected a few times. This chain joins TRBV20-1 and TRBJ2-7; 10 bases are shared with TRBD1. The trim removed 6 bases at V and 4 bases at J, leaving 6 bases unmatched. This CDR3 has 13 residues. Germline V gives CDR1 DFQATT, CDR2 SNEGSKA (reference sequence). CDR3 loop: CSAARDRGYEQYF. The DNA of the CDR3 is TGCAGTGCCGCCCGGGACAGGGGTTACGAGCAGTACTTC.

This clonotype was picked up a small number of times. The chain uses TRBV29-1 and TRBJ2-2, with TRBD1 identical over 7 bases. CDR3 size: 17 residues. Germline V CDR1 and CDR2: SQVTM, ANQGSEA. V shed 3 bases, J shed 0 bases, and the junction held 10 bases outside the gene matches. The CDR3 sequence: CSVETLGQQTNTGELFF. For the CDR3, the DNA is TGCAGCGTTGAGACCCTGGGACAGCAAACGAACACCGGGGAGCTGTTTTTT.

This clonotype was counted ten times or more. The rearrangement uses TRBV10-1 and TRBJ2-1; D may be TRBD2 (6 bases). The CDR3 runs to 17 residues. The V gene lost 2 bases and the J gene lost 4 bases, with 18 bases spanning the gap. In germline, CDR1 is WNHNN, CDR2 SYGVQD (reference sequence). CDR3 loop: CASSEVLAGIQYNEQFF. The CDR3 nucleotides are TGCGCCAGCAGTGAGGTTTTGGCGGGAATCCAGTACAATGAGCAGTTCTTC.